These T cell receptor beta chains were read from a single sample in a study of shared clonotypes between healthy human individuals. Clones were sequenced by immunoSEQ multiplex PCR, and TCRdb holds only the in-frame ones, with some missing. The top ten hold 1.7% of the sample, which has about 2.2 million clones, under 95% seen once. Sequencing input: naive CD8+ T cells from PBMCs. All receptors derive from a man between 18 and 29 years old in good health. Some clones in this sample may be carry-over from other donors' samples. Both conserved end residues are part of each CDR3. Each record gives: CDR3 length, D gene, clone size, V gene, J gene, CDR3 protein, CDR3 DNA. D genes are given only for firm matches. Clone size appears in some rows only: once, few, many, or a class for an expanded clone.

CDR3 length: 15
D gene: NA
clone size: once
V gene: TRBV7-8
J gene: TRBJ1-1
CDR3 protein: CASSSTGPGGPEAFF
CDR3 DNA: TGTGCCAGCAGCTCAACCGGCCCAGGAGGCCCTGAAGCTTTCTTT

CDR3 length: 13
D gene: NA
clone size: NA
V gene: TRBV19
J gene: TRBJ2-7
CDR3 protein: CASSLGQPYEQYF
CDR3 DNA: TGTGCCAGTAGCCTCGGGCAGCCATACGAGCAGTACTTC

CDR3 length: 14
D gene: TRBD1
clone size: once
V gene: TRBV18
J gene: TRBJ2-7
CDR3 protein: CASSPGDSSYEQYF
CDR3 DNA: TGTGCCAGCTCACCGGGGGACAGTTCCTACGAGCAGTACTTC

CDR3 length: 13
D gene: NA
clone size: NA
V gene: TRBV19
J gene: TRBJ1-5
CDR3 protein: CASSKAPNQPQHF
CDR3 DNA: TGTGCCAGTAGTAAGGCCCCAAATCAGCCCCAGCATTTT

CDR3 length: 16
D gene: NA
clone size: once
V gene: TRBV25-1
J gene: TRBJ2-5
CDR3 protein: CASSVSPGWGKETQYF
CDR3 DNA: TGTGCCAGCAGTGTTTCCCCTGGGTGGGGTAAAGAGACCCAGTACTTC

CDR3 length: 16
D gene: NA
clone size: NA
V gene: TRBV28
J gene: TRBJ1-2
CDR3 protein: CASSFGETGANYGYTF
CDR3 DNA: TGTGCCAGCAGTTTCGGAGAGACAGGAGCTAACTATGGCTACACCTTC

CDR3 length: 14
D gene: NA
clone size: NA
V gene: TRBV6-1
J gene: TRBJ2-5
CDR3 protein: CASSEWGVSETQYF
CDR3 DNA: TGTGCCAGCAGTGAATGGGGGGTCTCGGAGACCCAGTACTTC

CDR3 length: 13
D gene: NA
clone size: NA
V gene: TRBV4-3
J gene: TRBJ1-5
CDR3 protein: CASSQDRHQPQHF
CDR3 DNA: TGCGCCAGCAGCCAAGATAGGCATCAGCCCCAGCATTTT

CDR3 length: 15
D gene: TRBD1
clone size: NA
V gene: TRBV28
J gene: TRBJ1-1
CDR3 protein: CASSYRDRMNTEAFF
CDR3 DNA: TGTGCCAGCAGTTACCGGGACAGAATGAACACTGAAGCTTTCTTT

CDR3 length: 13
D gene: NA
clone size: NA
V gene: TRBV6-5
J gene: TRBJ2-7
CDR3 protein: CASLTKTGYEQYF
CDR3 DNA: TGTGCCAGTCTCACAAAAACAGGCTACGAGCAGTACTTC

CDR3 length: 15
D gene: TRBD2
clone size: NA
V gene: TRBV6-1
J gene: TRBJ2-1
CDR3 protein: CASTQGRLAGDEQFF
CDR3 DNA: TGTGCCAGCACCCAAGGCAGACTAGCGGGAGACGAGCAGTTCTTC

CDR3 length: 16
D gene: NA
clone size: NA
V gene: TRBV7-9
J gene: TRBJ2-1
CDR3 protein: CASSLEFSSSYNEQFF
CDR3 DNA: TGTGCCAGCAGCTTAGAATTCTCGAGCTCCTACAATGAGCAGTTCTTC

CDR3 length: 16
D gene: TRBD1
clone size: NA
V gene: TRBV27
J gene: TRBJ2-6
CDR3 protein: CASKTGGLSGANVLTF
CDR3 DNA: TGTGCCAGCAAAACAGGGGGCCTTTCTGGGGCCAACGTCCTGACTTTC

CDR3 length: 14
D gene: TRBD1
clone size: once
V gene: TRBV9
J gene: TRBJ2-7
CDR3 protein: CASSPGDSSYEQYF
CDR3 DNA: TGTGCCAGCAGCCCTGGGGACAGTTCCTACGAGCAGTACTTC

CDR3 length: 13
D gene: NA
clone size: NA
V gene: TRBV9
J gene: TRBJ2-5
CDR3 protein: CASSDGPQETQYF
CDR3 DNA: TGTGCCAGCAGCGACGGACCTCAAGAGACCCAGTACTTC

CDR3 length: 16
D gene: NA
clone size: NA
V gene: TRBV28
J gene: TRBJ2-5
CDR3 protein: CASSPHSLGLSETQYF
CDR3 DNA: TGTGCCAGCAGTCCACACTCGCTGGGGTTATCCGAGACCCAGTACTTC

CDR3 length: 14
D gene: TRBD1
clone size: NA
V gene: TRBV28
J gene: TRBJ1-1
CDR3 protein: CASSRDRENTEAFF
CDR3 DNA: TGTGCCAGCAGTCGCGACAGGGAGAACACTGAAGCTTTCTTT

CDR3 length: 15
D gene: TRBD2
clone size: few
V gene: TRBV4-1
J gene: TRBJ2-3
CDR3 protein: CASSPPGLSTDTQYF
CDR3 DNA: TGCGCCAGCAGCCCCCCGGGACTAAGCACAGATACGCAGTATTTT

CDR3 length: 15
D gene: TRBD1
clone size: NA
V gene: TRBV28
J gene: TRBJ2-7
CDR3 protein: CASKPDRLPIYEQYF
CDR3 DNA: TGTGCCAGCAAACCGGACAGGCTCCCTATCTACGAGCAGTACTTC

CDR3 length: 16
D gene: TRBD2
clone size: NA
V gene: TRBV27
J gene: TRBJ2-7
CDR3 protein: CASSLSRTSLPYEQYF
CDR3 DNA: TGTGCCAGCAGTTTATCGAGGACTAGCCTTCCCTACGAGCAGTACTTC

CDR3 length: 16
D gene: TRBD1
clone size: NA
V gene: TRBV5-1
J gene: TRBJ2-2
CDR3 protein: CASSSPTGEIDGELFF
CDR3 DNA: TGCGCCAGCAGCTCGCCGACAGGGGAAATTGACGGGGAGCTGTTTTTT

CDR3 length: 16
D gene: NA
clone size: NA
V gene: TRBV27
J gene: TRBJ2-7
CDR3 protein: CASSLMSGTPLYEQYF
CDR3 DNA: TGTGCCAGCAGTCTGATGTCCGGGACGCCCCTGTACGAGCAGTACTTC

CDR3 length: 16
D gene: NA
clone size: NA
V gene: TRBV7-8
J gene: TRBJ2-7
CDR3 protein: CASSSENGFSSYEQYF
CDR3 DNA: TGTGCCAGCAGCTCCGAGAATGGGTTTAGCTCCTACGAGCAGTACTTC

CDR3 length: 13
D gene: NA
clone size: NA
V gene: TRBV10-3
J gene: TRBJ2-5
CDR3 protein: CAIKGPDQETQYF
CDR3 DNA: TGTGCCATCAAGGGGCCCGACCAAGAGACCCAGTACTTC

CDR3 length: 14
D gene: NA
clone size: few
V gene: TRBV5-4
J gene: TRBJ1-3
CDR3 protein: CASSFTGPSDTIYF
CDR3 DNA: TGTGCCAGCAGCTTTACAGGGCCCAGTGACACCATATATTTT

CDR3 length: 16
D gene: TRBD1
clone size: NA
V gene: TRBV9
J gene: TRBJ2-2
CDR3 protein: CASSGHRGLNTGELFF
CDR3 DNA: TGTGCCAGCAGCGGACACAGGGGCCTAAACACCGGGGAGCTGTTTTTT

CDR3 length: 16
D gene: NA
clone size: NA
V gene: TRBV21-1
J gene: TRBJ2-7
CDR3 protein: CASSKVASGLSYEQYF
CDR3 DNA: TGTGCCAGCAGCAAAGTGGCTAGCGGGTTAAGCTACGAGCAGTACTTC

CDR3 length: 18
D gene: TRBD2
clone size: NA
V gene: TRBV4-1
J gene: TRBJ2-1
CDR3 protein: CASSPGPGLAKSYNEQFF
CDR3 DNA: TGCGCCAGCAGCCCGGGACCGGGACTAGCGAAATCCTACAATGAGCAGTTCTTC

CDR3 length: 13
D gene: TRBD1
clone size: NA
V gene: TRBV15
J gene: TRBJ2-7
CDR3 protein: CATTGTGTGEQYF
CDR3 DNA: TGTGCCACCACCGGGACAGGGACAGGAGAGCAGTACTTC

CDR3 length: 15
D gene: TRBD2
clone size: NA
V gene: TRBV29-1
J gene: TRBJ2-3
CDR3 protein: CSVVPGLAGADTQYF
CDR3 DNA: TGCAGCGTAGTCCCGGGACTAGCGGGAGCAGATACGCAGTATTTT

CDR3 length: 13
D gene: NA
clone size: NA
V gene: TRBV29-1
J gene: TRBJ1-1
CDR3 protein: CSVDPQGNTEAFF
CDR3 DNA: TGCAGCGTTGACCCCCAGGGGAACACTGAAGCTTTCTTT

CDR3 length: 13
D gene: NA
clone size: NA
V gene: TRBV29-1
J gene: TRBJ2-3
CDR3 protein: CSVFGSSTDTQYF
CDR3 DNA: TGCAGCGTCTTCGGCTCTAGCACAGATACGCAGTATTTT

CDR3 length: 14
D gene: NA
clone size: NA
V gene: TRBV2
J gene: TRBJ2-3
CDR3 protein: CASEWTRGADTQYF
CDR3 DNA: TGTGCCAGCGAATGGACAAGAGGGGCAGATACGCAGTATTTT

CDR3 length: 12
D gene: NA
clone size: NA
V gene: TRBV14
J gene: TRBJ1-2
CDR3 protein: CASSQGVDGYTF
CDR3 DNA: TGTGCCAGCAGCCAAGGTGTCGATGGCTACACCTTC

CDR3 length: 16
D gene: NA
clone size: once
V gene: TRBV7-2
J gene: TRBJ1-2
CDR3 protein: CASSPPAGQKLYGYTF
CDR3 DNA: TGTGCCAGCAGCCCCCCCGCCGGGCAGAAACTTTATGGCTACACCTTC

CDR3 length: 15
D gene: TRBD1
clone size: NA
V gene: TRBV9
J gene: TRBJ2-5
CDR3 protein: CASSVSAGGRETQYF
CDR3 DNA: TGTGCCAGCAGCGTATCGGCAGGGGGCAGGGAGACCCAGTACTTC

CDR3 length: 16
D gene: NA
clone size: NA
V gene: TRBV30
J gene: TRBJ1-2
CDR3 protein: CAWSTTDPTARDGYTF
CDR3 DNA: TGTGCCTGGAGTACAACAGATCCGACCGCTCGTGATGGCTACACCTTC

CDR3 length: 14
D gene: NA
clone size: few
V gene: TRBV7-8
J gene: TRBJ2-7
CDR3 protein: CASSLVVGRDEQYF
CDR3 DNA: TGTGCCAGCAGCTTAGTTGTAGGAAGGGACGAGCAGTACTTC

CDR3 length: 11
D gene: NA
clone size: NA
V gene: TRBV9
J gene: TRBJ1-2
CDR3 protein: CASSADYGYTF
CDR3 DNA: TGTGCCAGCAGCGCGGACTATGGCTACACCTTC

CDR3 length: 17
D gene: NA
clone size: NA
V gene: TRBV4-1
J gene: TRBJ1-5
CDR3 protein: CASSQETAGSGGQPQHF
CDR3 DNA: TGCGCCAGCAGCCAAGAAACGGCCGGTAGCGGGGGTCAGCCCCAGCATTTT

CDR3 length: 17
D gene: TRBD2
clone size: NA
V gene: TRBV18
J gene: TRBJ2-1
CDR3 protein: CASSPPGLAGIYNEQFF
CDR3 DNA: TGTGCCAGCTCACCACCTGGACTAGCTGGCATCTACAATGAGCAGTTCTTC

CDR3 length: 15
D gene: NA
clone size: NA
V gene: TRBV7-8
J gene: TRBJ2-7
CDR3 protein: CASSFLTIDSYEQYF
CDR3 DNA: TGTGCCAGCAGCTTTCTTACTATCGACTCCTACGAGCAGTACTTC

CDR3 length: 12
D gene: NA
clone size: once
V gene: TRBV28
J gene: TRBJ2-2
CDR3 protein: CASSYFSGELFF
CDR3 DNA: TGTGCCAGCAGTTACTTTAGCGGGGAGCTGTTTTTT

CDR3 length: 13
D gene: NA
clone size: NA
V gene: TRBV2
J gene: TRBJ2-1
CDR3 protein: CASSELAYNEQFF
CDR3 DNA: TGTGCCAGCAGTGAACTTGCTTACAATGAGCAGTTCTTC

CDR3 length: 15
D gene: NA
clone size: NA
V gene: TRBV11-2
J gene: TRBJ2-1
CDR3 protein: CASSLSQGKHNEQFF
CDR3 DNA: TGTGCCAGCAGCTTGTCTCAGGGGAAGCACAATGAGCAGTTCTTC

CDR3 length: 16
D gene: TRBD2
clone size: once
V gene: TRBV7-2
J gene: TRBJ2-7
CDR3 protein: CASSYRLAGGLYEQYF
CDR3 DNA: TGTGCCAGCAGCTACCGCTTAGCGGGAGGGCTTTACGAGCAGTACTTC

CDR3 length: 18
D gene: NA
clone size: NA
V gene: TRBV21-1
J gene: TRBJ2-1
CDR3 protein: CASSKRGRDNSSYNEQFF
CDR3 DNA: TGTGCCAGCAGCAAAAGGGGCCGGGACAACTCCTCCTACAATGAGCAGTTCTTC

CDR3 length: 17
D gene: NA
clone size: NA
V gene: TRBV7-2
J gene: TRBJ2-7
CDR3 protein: CASSGEGGAGWAYEQYF
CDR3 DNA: TGTGCCAGCAGCGGGGAAGGCGGGGCAGGGTGGGCCTACGAGCAGTACTTC

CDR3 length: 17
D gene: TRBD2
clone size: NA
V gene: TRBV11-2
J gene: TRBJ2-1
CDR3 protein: CASSPDWGAGEWNEQFF
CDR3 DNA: TGTGCCAGCAGCCCAGATTGGGGAGCGGGAGAGTGGAATGAGCAGTTCTTC

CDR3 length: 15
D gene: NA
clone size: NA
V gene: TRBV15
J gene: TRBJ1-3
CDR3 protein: CATSAVRSSGNTIYF
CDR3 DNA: TGTGCCACCAGCGCCGTTAGGAGCTCTGGAAACACCATATATTTT